This is a list of T cell receptor beta chains from one sample in a study of cytomegalovirus exposure and HLA in healthy donors. Sequenced by immunoSEQ multiplex PCR; TCRdb stores in-frame clones only, minus some. In the table there are around 130,000 clones, about 81% of which are singletons. The sample consisted of PBMCs. The origin of the receptors is a woman aged 40-49 years in good health and CMV-seropositive. The CDR3 runs from the conserved cysteine through the conserved F or W. Fields, in order: clone size, J gene, D gene, V gene, CDR3 DNA, CDR3 protein. D genes are given only for firm matches. Some rows mark clone size as missing; the rest say once, few, many or name a class of expanded clone.

>.|TRBJ2-3|.|TRBV6-6
TGTGCCAGCAGCCACACAGATACGCAGTATTTT
CASSHTDTQYF
>.|TRBJ1-5|TRBD1|TRBV30
TGTGCCTGGAGATTAGGGGGCCTTAGCAATCAGCCCCAGCATTTT
CAWRLGGLSNQPQHF
>.|TRBJ2-5|TRBD1|TRBV27
TGTGCCAGCAGTTCCGTCGGACAGGGGGAAGAGACCCAGTACTTC
CASSSVGQGEETQYF
>.|TRBJ1-2|TRBD1|TRBV7-9
TGTGCCACCCTCCCGACAGGGGTAATAGTCTATGGCTACACCTTC
CATLPTGVIVYGYTF
>few|TRBJ2-1|TRBD1|TRBV2
TGTGCCAGCAGCCAAGGGGGCCTAGCCCTGAGTGAGCAGTTCTTC
CASSQGGLALSEQFF
>.|TRBJ1-1|.|TRBV23-1
TGCGCCAGCAGTCAGGCGGGGCAGCCCGAAGCTTTCTTT
CASSQAGQPEAFF
>.|TRBJ2-3|TRBD2|TRBV5-6
TGTGCCAGCAGGTCTAGCGGGAGTGCAGATACGCAGTATTTT
CASRSSGSADTQYF
>.|TRBJ1-1|TRBD1|TRBV28
TGTGCCAGCTCGGCGACAGGGGGCGGAACTGAAGCTTTCTTT
CASSATGGGTEAFF
>few|TRBJ1-2|TRBD1|TRBV5-6
TGTGCCAGCAGCCCGGGGACAGGGGACTATGGCTACACCTTC
CASSPGTGDYGYTF
>.|TRBJ1-5|TRBD1|TRBV30
TGTGCCTGGAGTCTCACAGGGGGCGGCAATCAGCCCCAGCATTTT
CAWSLTGGGNQPQHF
>.|TRBJ2-7|TRBD2|TRBV27
TGTGCCAGCAGTTTAGTGGGGGGGGGACCCTACGAGCAGTACTTC
CASSLVGGGPYEQYF
>.|TRBJ2-7|TRBD2|TRBV29-1
TGCAGCGTTGTTCTAGGGGCGGGAGGGCTCGAGCAGTACTTC
CSVVLGAGGLEQYF
>.|TRBJ2-7|.|TRBV2
TGTGCCAGCAGTGAAGCCCGGGACGAGCAGTACTTC
CASSEARDEQYF
>.|TRBJ1-5|.|TRBV30
TGTGCCTGGAGTGTCGGGGAACATCAGCCCCAGCATTTT
CAWSVGEHQPQHF
>.|TRBJ2-1|TRBD1|TRBV29-1
TGCAGCGTTCGGGACAGGGCGAACAATGAGCAGTTCTTC
CSVRDRANNEQFF
>.|TRBJ2-2|TRBD2|TRBV7-3
TGTGCCAGCAGCTTAACGGGACTAGCGGGAGGCTCGAACACCGGGGAGCTGTTTTTT
CASSLTGLAGGSNTGELFF